This paragraph covers one T cell receptor beta chain sequence. Antigen specificity is unknown. The V and J ends lost 6 bases and 2 bases respectively, with 14 bases between them. CDR3 length equals 15 residues. Germline V lookup: CDR1 MDHEN, CDR2 SYDVKM. These data belong to a study of OX40 agonist ivuxolimab in advanced cancers. Study-wide context: Patients' therapy was ivuxolimab, an antibody that acts as an agonist of OX40 (CD134). Every patient in dose escalation had hepatocellular carcinoma, melanoma, renal cell or head and neck cancer.

Samples were taken at baseline and on day 1 of cycles 4 and 7. The table came from immunoSEQ multiplex PCR; TCRdb's copy has only in-frame clones and leaves some out. The table lists approximately 72,000 clones, roughly 82% of them singletons, with around 1.6% in the top ten. General study findings and limits: By week 6 at 0.1 to 3.0 mg/kg, blood CD4+ and CD8+ T cells had expanded clonally.

This receptor was obtained from an adult with an advanced solid tumor such as melanoma, head and neck, liver or kidney cancer. The genes are TRBV28 and TRBJ2-1, with a weak D call TRBD1 (6 bases). Here the sequenced sample was CD4+ or CD8+ T cells sorted from blood, taken in a trial of the OX40 agonist ivuxolimab. CDR3 nucleotide sequence: TGTGCCAGCAGCCCTAGGACAGTAGCCTACAATGAGCAGTTCTTC. Translated, it gives CASSPRTVAYNEQFF.